This T cell receptor beta chain was observed in a study of T cell responses to AZD1222 COVID-19 vaccine. Repertoires were generated with immunoSEQ multiplex PCR, while TCRdb's copy carries only in-frame clones and drops some. The sample lists some 160,000 clones; about 92% were seen once. Study-level results: None of the repertoires were sampled until the peak T cell response had passed. White British donors predominated, females outnumbered males, and clonal diversity was possibly underestimated. An increase in Spike-specific TCR breadth and depth was observed after two AZD1222 doses.

Germline assignment: CDR1 KGHDR and CDR2 SFDVKD. CDR3 size: 19 residues. Trimming took 3 bases from V and 4 from J, leaving 24 bases between them. As for this clone: The antigen is undetermined.

This clonotype was sampled from an adult in good health. The gene calls are TRBV24-1 and TRBJ2-1, with D possibly matching TRBD1 (5 bases). This sample comprised peripheral blood, obtained on day 0 of AZD1222 vaccination. The CDR3 protein is CATSDKGQGPLSRYNEQFF. The CDR3 DNA is TGTGCCACCAGTGATAAGGGTCAGGGTCCACTGTCGAGGTACAATGAGCAGTTCTTC.